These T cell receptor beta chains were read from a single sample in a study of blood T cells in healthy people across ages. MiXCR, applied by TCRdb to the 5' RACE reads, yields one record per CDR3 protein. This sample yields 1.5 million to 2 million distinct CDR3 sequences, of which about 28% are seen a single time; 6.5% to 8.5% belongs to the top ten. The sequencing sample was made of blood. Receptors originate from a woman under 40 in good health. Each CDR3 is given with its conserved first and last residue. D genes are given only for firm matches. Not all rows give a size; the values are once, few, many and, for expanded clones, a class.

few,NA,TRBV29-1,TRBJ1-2,CSGLPGQTNYGYTF,TGCAGCGGATTACCCGGACAGACTAACTATGGCTACACCTTC
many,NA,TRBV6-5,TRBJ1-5,CASSYIGTNQPQHF,TGTGCCAGCAGTTACATCGGGACAAATCAGCCCCAGCATTTT
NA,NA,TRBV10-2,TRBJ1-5,CATWGKGPPQHF,TGCGCCACCTGGGGGAAAGGTCCGCCCCAGCATTTT
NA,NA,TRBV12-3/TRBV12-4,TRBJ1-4,CASRGTGRSNEKLFF,TGTGCCAGCAGGGGAACAGGGCGGTCTAATGAAAAACTGTTTTTT
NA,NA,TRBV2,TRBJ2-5,CASTPGEAQYF,TGTGCCAGCACCCCAGGCGAGGCCCAGTACTTC
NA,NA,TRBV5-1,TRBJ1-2,CASSLETGNTYGYTF,TGCGCCAGCAGCTTGGAAACAGGGAATACCTATGGCTACACCTTC
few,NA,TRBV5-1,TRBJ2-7,CASRVRGSSYEQYF,TGCGCCAGCAGGGTGCGGGGCAGCTCCTACGAGCAGTACTTC
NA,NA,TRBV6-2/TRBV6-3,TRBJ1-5,CASRTALYGNQPQHF,TGTGCCAGCAGAACAGCCCTATATGGCAATCAGCCCCAGCATTTT
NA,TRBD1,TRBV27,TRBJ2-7,CASSPGTGLPLEQYF,TGTGCCAGCAGTCCCGGGACAGGGCTTCCCCTCGAGCAGTACTTC
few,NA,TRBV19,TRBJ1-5,CASSIPPLGYNQPQHF,TGTGCCAGTAGTATTCCCCCTCTGGGGTACAATCAGCCCCAGCATTTT
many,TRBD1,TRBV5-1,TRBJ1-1,CASSVDRVNTEAFF,TGCGCCAGCAGTGTCGACAGGGTGAACACTGAAGCTTTCTTT
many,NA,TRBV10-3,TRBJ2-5,CAISGSDGETQYF,TGTGCCATCAGTGGGAGTGATGGAGAGACCCAGTACTTC
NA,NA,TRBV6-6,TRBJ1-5,CASSYSDQPQHF,TGTGCCAGCAGTTACTCCGATCAGCCCCAGCATTTT
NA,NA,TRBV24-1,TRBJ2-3,CATSDPTSTDTQYF,TGTGCCACCAGTGATCCAACTAGTACAGATACGCAGTATTTT
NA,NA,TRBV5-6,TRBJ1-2,CASSLGNRDYGYTF,TGTGCCAGCAGCTTAGGGAACAGAGACTATGGCTACACCTTC
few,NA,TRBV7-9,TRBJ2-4,CASSLVGAAKNIQYF,TGTGCCAGCAGCTTAGTCGGAGCGGCCAAAAACATTCAGTACTTC
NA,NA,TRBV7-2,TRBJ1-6,CASSLNSGGGSPLHF,TGTGCCAGCAGCTTAAATTCCGGGGGCGGTTCACCCCTCCACTTT